These 5 T cell receptor beta chains were sequenced from one sample in a study of T cell responses to AZD1222 COVID-19 vaccine (dated by TCRdb to the early 2020s). Read against the paper, the sample's time point label means: baseline before first vaccination. Receptors were amplified or captured by the immunoSEQ multiplex PCR assay. Entries here come from immuneACCESS through TCRdb and include only in-frame sequences with V and J called. Some clones fail to appear in such tables; in the studies checked, an unresolved V gene covers under half of the shortfall, and the cause of the remainder is unknown. The sample profile shows approximately 110,000 clones; 80% to 90% of them were found once. The ten top clones hold about 1.2% of the sample. The sequencing here drew on peripheral blood, taken on day 0 of AZD1222 vaccination. The receptor source for this set is an adult in good health.

The chain recombines TRBV4-3 with TRBJ1-1, with D maybe TRBD1 (5 bases). The CDR3 is 16 residues long. V lost 0 bases and J lost 4, with 15 bases in between. Germline values: CDR1 LGHNA, CDR2 YSLEER. CDR3 nucleotides: TGCGCCAGCAGCCAAGATCTTCTGGGGGGGGGCACTGAAGCTTTCTTT. Amino acid sequence: CASSQDLLGGGTEAFF.

The V call is TRBV9, the J call TRBJ1-5, with TRBD1 as a possible D gene (5 bases). Trimming shortened V by 9 bases and J by 4 bases, and 14 bases separated the two germline ends. This CDR3 has 13 amino acids. The germline gives CDR1 SGDLS, CDR2 YYNGEE. In nucleotides, the CDR3 is TGTGCCACATCCGAGGGGCATAATCAGCCCCAGCATTTT. Translation: CATSEGHNQPQHF.

The CDR3 coding sequence is TGCGCCAGCAGTCCGGGACTCCTGCTCTCTGGGGCCAACGTCCTGACTTTC. This gives the protein CASSPGLLLSGANVLTF. V usage is TRBV10-1 and J usage is TRBJ2-6; TRBD2 might be the D (6 bases). This CDR3 is 17 amino acids long. Trimming removed 5 bases at V and 0 bases at J, with 14 bases between. Per the germline V gene, CDR1 is WNHNN and CDR2 is SYGVQD (reference sequence).

DNA of the CDR3: TGTGCCAGCAGGGAGCCCGGGACAGGGCACTACGAGCAGTACTTC. Encoded protein: CASREPGTGHYEQYF. The V call is TRBV2, the J call TRBJ2-7; TRBD1 aligns across 9 bases. J lost 3 bases, V lost 6 bases, and 9 bases had no gene match. Germline CDR1 is SNHLY and CDR2 is FYNNEI. The CDR3 length is 15 residues.

This chain connects TRBV5-6 to TRBJ1-1; TRBD1 matches at 9 bases. Germline CDR1 reads SGHDT; CDR2 reads YYEEEE. This CDR3 is built from 13 residues. V gave up 1 base and J gave up 9 bases; unmatched junction bases: 4. In DNA form, the CDR3 reads TGTGCCAGCAGCTTGACAGGGGGCATCAAAGCTTTCTTT. Its translation: CASSLTGGIKAFF.